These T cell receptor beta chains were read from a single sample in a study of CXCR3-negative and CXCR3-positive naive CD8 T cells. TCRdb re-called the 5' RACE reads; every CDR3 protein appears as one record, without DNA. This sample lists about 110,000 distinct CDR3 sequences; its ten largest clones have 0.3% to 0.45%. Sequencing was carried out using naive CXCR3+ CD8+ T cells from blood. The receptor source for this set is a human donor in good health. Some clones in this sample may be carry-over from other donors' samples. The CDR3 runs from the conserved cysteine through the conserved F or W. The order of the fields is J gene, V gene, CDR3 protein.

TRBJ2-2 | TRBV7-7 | CASSTNRGTGELFF
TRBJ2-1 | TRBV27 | CASSPDDPRQGDGNEQFF
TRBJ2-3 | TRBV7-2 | CASSRRDFDTQYF
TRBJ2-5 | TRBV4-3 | CASSPGQGVGETQYF
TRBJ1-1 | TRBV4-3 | CASSQDPGNTEAFF
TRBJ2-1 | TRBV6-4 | CASSDSVPGEQFF
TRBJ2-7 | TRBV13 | CASSPVDEQYF
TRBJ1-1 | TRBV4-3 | CASSHPPGQGGAFF
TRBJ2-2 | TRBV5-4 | CASSFGPGVTGELFF
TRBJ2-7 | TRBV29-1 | CSDEKESSYEQYF
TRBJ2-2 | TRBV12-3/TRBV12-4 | CASSNLDSPGELFF
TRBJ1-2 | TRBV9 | CASSDPEGGPGYTF
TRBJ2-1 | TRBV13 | CASSSGGPYNEQFF
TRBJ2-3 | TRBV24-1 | CATRESGTDTQYF
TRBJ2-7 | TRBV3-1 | CASSQERHSSYEQYF
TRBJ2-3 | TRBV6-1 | CASSGRTSGSIARTDTQYF
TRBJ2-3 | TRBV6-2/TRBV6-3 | CASSYSVRVLSTDTQYF
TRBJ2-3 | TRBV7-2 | CASSLDGIGDTQYF
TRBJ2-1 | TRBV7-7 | CASSLETGPYNEQFF
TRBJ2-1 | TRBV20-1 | CSASGGTSGGFNEQFF
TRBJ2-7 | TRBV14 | CASSQKVGNEYEQYF
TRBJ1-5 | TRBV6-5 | CASSPRPRGNQPQHF
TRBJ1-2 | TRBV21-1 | CASSKEGGQGLEAIGVYYGYTF
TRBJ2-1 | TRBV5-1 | CASSLRQSYNEQFF
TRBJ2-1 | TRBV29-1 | CSVEDPTPGIAGYNEQFF
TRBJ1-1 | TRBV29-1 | CSVEPWTGGAGNTEAFF
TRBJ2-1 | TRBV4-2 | CASSQVVAPSSYNEQFF